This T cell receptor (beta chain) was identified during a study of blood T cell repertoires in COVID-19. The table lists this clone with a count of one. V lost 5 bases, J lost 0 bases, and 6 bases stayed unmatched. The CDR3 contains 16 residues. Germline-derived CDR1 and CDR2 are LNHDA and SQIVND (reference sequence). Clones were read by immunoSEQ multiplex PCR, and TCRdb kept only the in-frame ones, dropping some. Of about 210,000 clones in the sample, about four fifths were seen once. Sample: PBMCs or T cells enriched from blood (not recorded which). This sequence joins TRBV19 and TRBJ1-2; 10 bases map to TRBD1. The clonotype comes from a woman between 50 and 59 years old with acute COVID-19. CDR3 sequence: CASSLGQGVTNYGYTF. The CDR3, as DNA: TGTGCCAGTAGTCTCGGACAGGGGGTAACTAACTATGGCTACACCTTC.